One sample yielded the 15 T cell receptor beta chains listed below, sequenced in a study of cytomegalovirus exposure and HLA in healthy donors. The PCR made use of 60 Vbeta and 13 Jbeta primers. The table came from immunoSEQ multiplex PCR; TCRdb's copy has only in-frame clones and leaves some out. The table records some 140,000 clones, approximately 89% of them present only once. Material: PBMCs. The source of these receptors is a woman in her twenties or thirties in good health and CMV-seropositive.

This chain joins TRBV6-6 and TRBJ1-4, with 7 bases fitting TRBD1. V lost 9 bases, J lost 7 bases, and 11 bases stayed unmatched. CDR1 is MNHNY and CDR2 is SVGAGI in the germline V gene (reference sequence). This CDR3 is built from 14 residues. The CDR3 DNA reads as TGTGCCAGTACCCGGACAGGAGGGAGTGAAAAACTGTTTTTT. As protein: CASTRTGGSEKLFF.

The chain uses TRBV5-1 and TRBJ2-5; 7 bases fit TRBD1. Germline CDR1 and CDR2: SGHRS and YFSETQ. CDR3 length: 13 residues. V dropped 5 bases and J dropped 3; count of bases not matched to a gene: 4. CDR3 amino acids: CASRLDREETQYF. CDR3 coding DNA: TGCGCCAGCAGACTTGACAGGGAAGAGACCCAGTACTTC.

The chain is built from TRBV30 and TRBJ2-2, with TRBD2 matching 11 bases. The CDR3 extends over 16 amino acids. V was clipped by 8 bases and J by 2 bases; unmatched bases: 10. Germline V lookup: CDR1 GTSNPN, CDR2 SVGIG (reference sequence). CDR3 in DNA: TGTGCCGGATCGACCGGGACTAGCGGAAACACCGGGGAGCTGTTTTTT. Its translation is CAGSTGTSGNTGELFF.

This chain uses TRBV18 with TRBJ1-4; 8 bases are a match to TRBD1. J was trimmed by 7 bases and V by 1 base; bases with no gene match: 5. Germline CDR1 and CDR2: KGHSH and LQKENI. This CDR3 has 15 amino acids. CDR3 sequence: CASSPRRGQGEKLFF. CDR3 in DNA: TGTGCCAGCTCACCACGCAGGGGGCAAGGTGAAAAACTGTTTTTT.

This clone appeared a single time. CDR3: CASSEGTGDEAFF. The DNA of the CDR3 is TGTGCCAGCAGTGAAGGGACAGGGGACGAAGCTTTCTTT. This chain joins TRBV2 and TRBJ1-1; 9 nucleotides agree with TRBD1. The CDR3 extends over 13 amino acids. CDR1 is SNHLY, CDR2 FYNNEI, per germline. V lost 1 base to trimming and J lost 8 bases; unmatched junction nucleotides: 2.

This chain joins TRBV28 and TRBJ1-1; D gene ambiguous. This CDR3 comprises 12 residues. CDR1 and CDR2 (germline): MDHEN, SYDVKM. V was cut by 5 bases and J by 7 bases, with 11 bases left in between. CDR3 DNA: TGTGCCAGCAGTCCCCAGGATGGTGAAGCTTTCTTT. Translation gives CASSPQDGEAFF.

Turning to this clone: Mismatch with germline at one junction end may stem from a read error. The chain has TRBV7-7 and TRBJ2-5, with TRBD1 matching 7 bases. Germline CDR1 is SSHAT and CDR2 is FNYEAQ (reference sequence). The CDR3 extends over 13 amino acids. The CDR3 is CASSFNRGETQYF. The CDR3, as DNA: TGTGCTAGCAGCTTTAACAGGGGAGAGACCCAGTACTTC.

The J gene is TRBJ1-2, the V gene TRBV30; TRBD1 matches at 7 bases. CDR3 size: 14 residues. J gave up 5 bases and V 0 bases, and 6 bases lay outside the gene matches. Germline CDR1 GTSNPN, CDR2 SVGIG (reference sequence). CDR3: CAWSVHYRGYGYTF. For the CDR3, the DNA is TGTGCCTGGAGTGTCCATTACAGGGGTTATGGCTACACCTTC.

V usage is TRBV5-1 and J usage is TRBJ2-3, with TRBD2 identical over 9 bases. This CDR3 has 17 residues. Germline CDR1 reads SGHRS; CDR2 reads YFSETQ. J lost 2 bases, V lost 4 bases, and 11 bases had no gene match. The CDR3 DNA reads as TGCGCCAGCAGCGCCGGCCGAACTAGCGGGTTCACAGATACGCAGTATTTT. Translating it yields CASSAGRTSGFTDTQYF.

The chain is built from TRBV7-9 and TRBJ2-1; D not resolved. V dropped 1 base and J dropped 15 bases, with 13 bases sitting between them. Germline V CDR1 and CDR2: SEHNR, FQNEAQ (reference sequence). The CDR3 runs 12 residues. DNA of the CDR3: TGTGCCAGCAGCTTAGGGCCCACGCTAGGGTTCTTC. Translating gives CASSLGPTLGFF.

This clone appeared a single time. The V call is TRBV30, the J call TRBJ1-2, with D unclear. CDR3 length: 12 residues. The V end was cut by 0 bases, the J end by 8 bases, with 10 bases between. Looked up from germline, CDR1 is GTSNPN and CDR2 is SVGIG (reference sequence). The CDR3 DNA reads as TGTGCCTGGAGTGTACATGATATGGGCTACACCTTC. Residues: CAWSVHDMGYTF.

About this clone: One end of the junction is discordant with germline, which a read error may explain. The V call is TRBV7-6, the J call TRBJ1-1; D gene uncertain. Germline V gene lookup returns CDR1 SGHVS and CDR2 FNYEAQ. CDR3 length: 14 residues. The CDR3 DNA follows: TGTGCCAGCAGCTTGTGGGAGTCGAACGCTGAAGCTTTCTTT. Its translation: CASSLWESNAEAFF.

The count of this clone is one. CDR3 in DNA: TGTGCCAGCAGCTCCCGACAGGGTTATGGCTACACCTTC. Protein sequence: CASSSRQGYGYTF. V gene TRBV5-5 combines with J gene TRBJ1-2; 7 nucleotides agree with TRBD1. CDR3 length equals 13 residues. V was clipped by 3 bases and J by 5 bases; unmatched bases: 4. Germline-derived CDR1 and CDR2 are SGHKS and YYEKEE (reference sequence).

The V gene is TRBV5-1, the J gene TRBJ1-1; 8 nucleotides match TRBD1. Trimming at V came to 4 bases and at J to 1 base, leaving 3 bases not matched to a gene. This CDR3 spans 14 amino acids. CDR1 and CDR2 from the germline V gene are SGHRS and YFSETQ. This CDR3 is CASSPGQANTEAFF. CDR3 DNA: TGCGCCAGCAGCCCGGGACAGGCGAACACTGAAGCTTTCTTT.

V gene TRBV2 combines with J gene TRBJ1-2; 9 bases map to TRBD1. Germline V gene sequence: CDR1 SNHLY, CDR2 FYNNEI. The CDR3 consists of 16 residues. With V trimmed by 7 bases and J by 4 bases, 13 bases remained unmatched. CDR3 coding DNA: TGTGCCAGCACTCCGGGACAGGGCGGGCTGGGCTATGGCTACACCTTC. It encodes CASTPGQGGLGYGYTF.